This TCR beta chain was profiled in a study of neurological immune-mediated disorders (dated by TCRdb to the late 2010s). About the full investigation: Of the roughly 34 multiple sclerosis patients, approximately 31 had relapsing-remitting MS and 3 had secondary progressive MS. Alongside PBMC samples, the set of approximately 100 TCR-beta libraries contained longitudinal samples, technical triplicates, and paired CD4+ and CD8+ T-cell subsets that had been sorted. The study compared peripheral blood TCR-beta repertoires of HTLV-I-associated myelopathy (HAM/TSP) patients, multiple sclerosis patients and healthy controls using UMI-based sequencing. The cohort included some 66 subjects: about 15 with HAM/TSP, approximately 34 with multiple sclerosis, and approximately 20 healthy controls. Paper-wide results and their limitations: No identical CDR3 amino acid sequences were found to be shared among expanded clones across subjects, suggesting that TCR-beta repertoires were private in all groups. The MS cluster was not associated with any clinical or MRI features, and the authors stated that larger cohorts are needed. Repertoires from 18 of 34 MS patients were grouped by phylogenetic analysis into a cluster of related CDR3 sequences, suggesting a possible repertoire-level signature. TCR clonal expansion was highest in HAM/TSP patients and lowest in MS patients, with MS patients falling below even healthy controls.

cDNA was synthesized by template-switch 5'RACE using a primer carrying a 10-nucleotide random unique molecular identifier by which each TCR transcript was tagged. Each sequencing run produced over 180 million TCR-beta sequences covering 15-18 subjects. The RNeasy kit was used for extraction of total RNA. The KAPA Real-time Library Amplification kit was used to amplify TCR-beta VDJ regions with primers targeting the TCR constant region and the 5'RACE anchor. A first PCR added sample indexes and Illumina adaptors, after which a second PCR increased the library yield. The roughly 650 bp TCR product was size-selected on a 2% E-gel SizeSelection system after Ampure bead purification. Before pooling, library quality was checked on a Bioanalyzer, concentration was measured with Qubit, and libraries were quantified with the Kapa Library Quantification kit. Libraries were sequenced paired-end 2 x 150 bp on an Illumina HiSeq 2500. To increase sequence diversity, roughly 24-30% phiX was spiked into each library pool. For the original study's pipeline: Quality-filtered reads were processed with the UMI-based MiGEC pipeline, and over 75% of raw TCR sequences were removed by the MiGEC pipeline during error correction. VDJ genes were aligned to IMGT germline references, and clonotypes were defined by unique CDR3 amino acid sequence plus V-J genes. Clonal expansion, Shannon diversity and CDR3 relatedness were evaluated with VDJtools (CalcPairwiseDistances, ClusterSamples), while phylogenetic trees were built in CLCbio workbench. Using coefficient-of-variation modelling across technical triplicates, the study counted a clone as expanded if it had at least 8 unique UMIs. TCRdb itself trimmed the public reads at Q25 with fastp, ran MiXCR and retained productive beta chains. Rows with a matching CDR3 protein are joined into one entry that keeps the most common DNA and genes. None of the V and J calls come from the authors' own analysis; TCRdb made them. The sample has 70,000 to 90,000 distinct CDR3 sequences on record, roughly 4.8% of them singletons. The biggest ten clones account for about 2% of the sample.

Reading from cysteine to phenylalanine, the CDR3 counts 15 amino acids. Just CDR3 DNA is preserved here, 45 bases in frame from base 1. CDR1 and CDR2, looked up from the germline V gene (reference sequence), are MNHNY and SVGAGI. The germline V end is reduced by 6 bases and the J end by 4 bases; junction bases left unmatched: 9. This clonotype was observed a few times. The antigen this receptor binds is unknown. Within one base of it there is no much larger clone, and no base qualities were kept. For the unsorted PBMC libraries, 2 million PBMCs were stored in RNAlater at -80 degrees C until RNA extraction and were used to generate the libraries. The multiple sclerosis patients were enrolled in a US clinical protocol that used magnetic resonance imaging to evaluate disease progression. Peripheral blood underwent Ficoll-Hypaque density gradient centrifugation to isolate PBMCs, which were then cryopreserved in liquid nitrogen.

The receptor was isolated from a woman aged 30 to 39 with multiple sclerosis. The chain joins TRBV6-6 to TRBJ1-2, with 9 bases in between that match TRBD1. Sequencing was performed on PBMCs. The sequenced DNA: TGTGCCAGCAGACCTCCGGGACAGGGTGGCTATGGCTACACCTTC. Translated, this gives CASRPPGQGGYGYTF.